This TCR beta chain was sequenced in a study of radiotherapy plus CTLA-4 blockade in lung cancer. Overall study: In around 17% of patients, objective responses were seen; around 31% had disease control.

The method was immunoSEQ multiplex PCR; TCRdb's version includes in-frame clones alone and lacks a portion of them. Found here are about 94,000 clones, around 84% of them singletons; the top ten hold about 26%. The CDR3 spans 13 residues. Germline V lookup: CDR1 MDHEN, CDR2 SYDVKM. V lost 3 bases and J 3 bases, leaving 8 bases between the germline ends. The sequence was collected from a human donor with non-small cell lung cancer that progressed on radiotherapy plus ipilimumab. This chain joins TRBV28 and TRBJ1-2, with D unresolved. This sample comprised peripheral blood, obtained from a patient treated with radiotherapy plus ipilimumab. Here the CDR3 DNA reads TGTGCCAGCAGTTTGACAAGAGACTATGGCTACACCTTC. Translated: CASSLTRDYGYTF.